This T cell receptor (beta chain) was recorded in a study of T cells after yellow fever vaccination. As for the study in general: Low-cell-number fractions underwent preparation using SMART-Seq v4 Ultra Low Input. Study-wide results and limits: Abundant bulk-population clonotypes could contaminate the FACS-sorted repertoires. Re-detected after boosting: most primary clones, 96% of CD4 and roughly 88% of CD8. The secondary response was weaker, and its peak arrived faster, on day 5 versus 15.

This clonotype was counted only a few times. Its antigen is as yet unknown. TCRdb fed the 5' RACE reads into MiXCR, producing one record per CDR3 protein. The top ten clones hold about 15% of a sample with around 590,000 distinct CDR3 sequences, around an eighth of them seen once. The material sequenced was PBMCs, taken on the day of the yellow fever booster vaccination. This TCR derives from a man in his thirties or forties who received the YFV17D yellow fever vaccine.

The CDR3 protein is CASSDYFGKQYF. The CDR3 DNA reads as TGCGCCAGCAGTGATTACTTCGGGAAGCAGTACTTC. The rearrangement joins TRBV10-2 to TRBJ2-7, with a weak D call TRBD2 (5 bases). The CDR3 has 12 residues. CDR1 is WSHSY, CDR2 SAAADI, per germline. V was cut by 3 bases and J by 8 bases, with 11 bases left in between.